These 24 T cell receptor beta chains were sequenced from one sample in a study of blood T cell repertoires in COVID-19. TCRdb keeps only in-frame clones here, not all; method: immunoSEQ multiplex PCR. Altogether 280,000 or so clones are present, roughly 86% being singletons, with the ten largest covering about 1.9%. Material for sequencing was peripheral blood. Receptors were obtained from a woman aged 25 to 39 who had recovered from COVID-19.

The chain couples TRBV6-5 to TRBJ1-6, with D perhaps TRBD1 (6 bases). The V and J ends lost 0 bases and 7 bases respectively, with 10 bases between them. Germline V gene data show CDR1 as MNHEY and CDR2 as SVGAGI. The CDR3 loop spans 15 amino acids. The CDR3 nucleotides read TGTGCCAGCAGTTACTCGGGACAAGAGAATTCACCCCTCCACTTT. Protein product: CASSYSGQENSPLHF.

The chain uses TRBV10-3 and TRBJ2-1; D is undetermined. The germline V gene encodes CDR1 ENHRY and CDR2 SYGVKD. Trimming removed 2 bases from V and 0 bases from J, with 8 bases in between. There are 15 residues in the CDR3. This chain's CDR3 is CAISEDISSYNEQFF. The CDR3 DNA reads TGTGCCATCAGTGAGGACATCAGCTCCTACAATGAGCAGTTCTTC.

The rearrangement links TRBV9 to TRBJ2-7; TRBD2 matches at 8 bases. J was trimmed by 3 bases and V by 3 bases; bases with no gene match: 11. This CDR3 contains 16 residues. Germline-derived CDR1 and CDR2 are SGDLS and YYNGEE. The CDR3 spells CASSGGGEREHYEQYF. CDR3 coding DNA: TGTGCCAGCAGCGGGGGGGGAGAGCGGGAGCACTACGAGCAGTACTTC.

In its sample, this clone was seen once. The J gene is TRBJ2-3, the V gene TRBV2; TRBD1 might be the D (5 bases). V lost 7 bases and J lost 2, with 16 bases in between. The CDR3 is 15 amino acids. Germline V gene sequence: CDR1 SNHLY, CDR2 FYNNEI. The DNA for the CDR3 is TGTGCCAGCACCATAACTCCGACAGCCACAGATACGCAGTATTTT. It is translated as CASTITPTATDTQYF.

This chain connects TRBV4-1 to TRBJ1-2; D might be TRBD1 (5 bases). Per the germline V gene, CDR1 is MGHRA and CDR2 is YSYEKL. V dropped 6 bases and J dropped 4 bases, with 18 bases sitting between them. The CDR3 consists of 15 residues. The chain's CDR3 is CASSPGNIELYGYTF. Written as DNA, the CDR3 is TGCGCCAGCAGTCCAGGGAACATCGAACTCTATGGCTACACCTTC.

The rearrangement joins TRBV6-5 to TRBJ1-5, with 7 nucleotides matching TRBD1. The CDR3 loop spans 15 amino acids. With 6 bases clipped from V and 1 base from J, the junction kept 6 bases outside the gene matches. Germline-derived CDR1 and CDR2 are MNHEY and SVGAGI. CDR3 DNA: TGTGCCAGCAGAACCACAGGGGCGAGCAATCAGCCCCAGCATTTT. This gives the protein CASRTTGASNQPQHF.

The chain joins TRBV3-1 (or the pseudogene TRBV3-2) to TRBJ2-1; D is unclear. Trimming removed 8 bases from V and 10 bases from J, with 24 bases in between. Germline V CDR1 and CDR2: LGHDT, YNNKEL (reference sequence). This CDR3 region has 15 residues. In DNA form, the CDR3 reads TGTGCCAGCTACCTCTCCGGGTCTACGTTGAGGGAGCAGTTCTTC. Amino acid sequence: CASYLSGSTLREQFF.

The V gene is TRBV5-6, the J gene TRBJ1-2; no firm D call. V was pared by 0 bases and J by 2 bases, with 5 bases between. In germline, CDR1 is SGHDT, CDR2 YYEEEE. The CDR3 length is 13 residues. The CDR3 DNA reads TGTGCCAGCAGCTTGGAGCGGAACTATGGCTACACCTTC. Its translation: CASSLERNYGYTF.

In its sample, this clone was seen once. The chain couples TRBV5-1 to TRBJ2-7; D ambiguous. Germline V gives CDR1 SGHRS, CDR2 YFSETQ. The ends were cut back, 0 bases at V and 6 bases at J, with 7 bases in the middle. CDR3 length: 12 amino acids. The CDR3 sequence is CASSLASGEQYF. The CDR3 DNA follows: TGCGCCAGCAGCTTGGCGTCGGGCGAGCAGTACTTC.

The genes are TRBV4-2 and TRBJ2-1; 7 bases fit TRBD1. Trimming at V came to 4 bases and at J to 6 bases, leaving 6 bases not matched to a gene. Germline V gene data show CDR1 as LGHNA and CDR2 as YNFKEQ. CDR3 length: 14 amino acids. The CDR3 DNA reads TGTGCCAGCAGCCGAAGACAGGGCGGCAATGAGCAGTTCTTC. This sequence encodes CASSRRQGGNEQFF.

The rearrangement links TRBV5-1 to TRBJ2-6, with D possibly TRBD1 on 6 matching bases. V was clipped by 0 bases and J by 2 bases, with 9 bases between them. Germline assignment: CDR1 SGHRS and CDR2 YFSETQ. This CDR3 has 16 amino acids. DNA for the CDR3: TGCGCCAGCAGCTTGGTATCAGGGGCTGGGGCCAACGTCCTGACTTTC. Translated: CASSLVSGAGANVLTF.

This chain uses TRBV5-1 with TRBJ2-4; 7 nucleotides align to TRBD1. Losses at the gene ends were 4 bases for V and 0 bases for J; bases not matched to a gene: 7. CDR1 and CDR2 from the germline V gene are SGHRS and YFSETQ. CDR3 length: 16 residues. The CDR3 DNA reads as TGCGCCAGCAGCAGAACAGGGGAATTAGCCAAAAACATTCAGTACTTC. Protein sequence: CASSRTGELAKNIQYF. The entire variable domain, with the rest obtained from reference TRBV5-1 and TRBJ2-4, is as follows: KAGVTQTPRYLIKTRGQQVTLSCSPISGHRSVSWYQQTPGQGLQFLFEYFSETQRNKGNFPGRFSGRQFSNSRSEMNVSTLELGDSALYLCASSRTGELAKNIQYFGAGTRLSVL.

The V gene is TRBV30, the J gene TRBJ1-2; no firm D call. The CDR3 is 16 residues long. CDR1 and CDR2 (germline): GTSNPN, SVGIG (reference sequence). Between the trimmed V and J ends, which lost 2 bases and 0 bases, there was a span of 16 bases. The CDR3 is CAWSLGAGSTNYGYTF. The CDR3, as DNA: TGTGCCTGGAGTTTAGGCGCGGGGAGTACTAACTATGGCTACACCTTC.

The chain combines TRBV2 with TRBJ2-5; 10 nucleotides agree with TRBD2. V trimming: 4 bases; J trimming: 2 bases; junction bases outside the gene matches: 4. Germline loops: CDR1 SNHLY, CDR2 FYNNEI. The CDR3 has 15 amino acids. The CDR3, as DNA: TGTGCCAGCAGTGCGGTAGCGGGGGGACAAGAGACCCAGTACTTC. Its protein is CASSAVAGGQETQYF.

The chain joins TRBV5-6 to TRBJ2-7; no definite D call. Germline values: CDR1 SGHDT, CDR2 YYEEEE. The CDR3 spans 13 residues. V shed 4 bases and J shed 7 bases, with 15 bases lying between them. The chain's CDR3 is CASSPRPSEEQYF. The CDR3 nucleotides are TGTGCCAGCAGCCCCCGGCCTTCGGAGGAGCAGTACTTC.

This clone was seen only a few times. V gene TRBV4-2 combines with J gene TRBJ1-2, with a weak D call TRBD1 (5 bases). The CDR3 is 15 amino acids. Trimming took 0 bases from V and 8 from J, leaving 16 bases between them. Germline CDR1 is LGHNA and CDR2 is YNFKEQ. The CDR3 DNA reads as TGTGCCAGCAGCCAAGATGGGAGGGGAGGGGACGGCTACACCTTC. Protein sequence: CASSQDGRGGDGYTF.

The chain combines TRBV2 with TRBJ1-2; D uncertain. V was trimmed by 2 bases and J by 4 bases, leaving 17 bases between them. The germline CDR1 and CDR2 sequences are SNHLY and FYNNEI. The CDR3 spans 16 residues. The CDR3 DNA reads TGTGCCAGCAGTGAAAAGAGGGCGCTAATGGGCTATGGCTACACCTTC. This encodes CASSEKRALMGYGYTF.

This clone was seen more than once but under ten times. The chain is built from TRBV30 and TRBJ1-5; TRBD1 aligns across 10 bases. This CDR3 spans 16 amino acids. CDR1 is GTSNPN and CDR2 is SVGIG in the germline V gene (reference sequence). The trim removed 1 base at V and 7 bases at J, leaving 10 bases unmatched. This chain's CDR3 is CAWSATWGTGDQPQHF. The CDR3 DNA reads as TGTGCCTGGAGTGCTACGTGGGGGACAGGGGACCAGCCCCAGCATTTT.

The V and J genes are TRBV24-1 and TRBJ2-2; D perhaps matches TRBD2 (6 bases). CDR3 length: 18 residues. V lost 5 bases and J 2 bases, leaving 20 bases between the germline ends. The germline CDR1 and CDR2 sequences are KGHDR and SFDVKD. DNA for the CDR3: TGTGCCACCAGTGGTTATCCTGGGGTTAGCGGAAACACCGGGGAGCTGTTTTTT. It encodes CATSGYPGVSGNTGELFF.

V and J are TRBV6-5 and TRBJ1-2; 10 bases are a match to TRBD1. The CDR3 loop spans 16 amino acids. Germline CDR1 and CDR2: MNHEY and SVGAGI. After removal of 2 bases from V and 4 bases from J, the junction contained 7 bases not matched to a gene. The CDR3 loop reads CASSYLGDRGGYGYTF. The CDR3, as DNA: TGTGCCAGCAGTTACCTAGGGGACAGGGGAGGCTATGGCTACACCTTC.

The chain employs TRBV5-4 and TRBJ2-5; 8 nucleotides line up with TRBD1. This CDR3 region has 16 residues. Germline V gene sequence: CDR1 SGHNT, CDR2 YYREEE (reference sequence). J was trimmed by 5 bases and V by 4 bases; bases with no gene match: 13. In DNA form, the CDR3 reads TGTGCCAGCAGCCCGCCGGGGGCAGGGGGCGGGGAGACCCAGTACTTC. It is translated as CASSPPGAGGGETQYF.

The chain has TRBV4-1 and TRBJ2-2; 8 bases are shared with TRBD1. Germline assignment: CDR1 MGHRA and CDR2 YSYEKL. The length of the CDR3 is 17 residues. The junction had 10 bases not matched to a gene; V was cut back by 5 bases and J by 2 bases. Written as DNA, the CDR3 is TGCGCCAGCAGCTACGCTGGGACAGGCCCCAACACCGGGGAGCTGTTTTTT. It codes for CASSYAGTGPNTGELFF.

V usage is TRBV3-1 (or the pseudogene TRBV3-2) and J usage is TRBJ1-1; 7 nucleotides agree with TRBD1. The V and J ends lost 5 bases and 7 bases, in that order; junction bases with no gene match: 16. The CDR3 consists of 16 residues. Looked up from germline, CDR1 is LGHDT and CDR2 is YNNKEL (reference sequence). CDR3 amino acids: CASSSFSAGQFNEAFF. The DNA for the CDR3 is TGTGCCAGCAGCTCCTTCTCGGCGGGACAGTTTAATGAAGCTTTCTTT.

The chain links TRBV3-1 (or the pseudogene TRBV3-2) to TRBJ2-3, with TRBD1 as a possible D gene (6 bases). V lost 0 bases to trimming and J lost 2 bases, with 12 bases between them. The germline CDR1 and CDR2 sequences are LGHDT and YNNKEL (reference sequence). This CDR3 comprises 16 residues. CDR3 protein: CASSQEWDTDTDTQYF. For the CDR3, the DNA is TGTGCCAGCAGCCAAGAGTGGGACACTGACACAGATACGCAGTATTTT.